The source of this TCR beta chain is a study of blood T cell repertoires in COVID-19. Whole-study context: Samples came from the United States, Italy and Spain, spanning acute and convalescent COVID-19. T cells, B-cell-depleted T cells, or PBMCs provided the cDNA or gDNA that served as material.

To note about this clone: Additional DNA sequences in this sample encode the identical CDR3.

Patients from Seattle were sampled longitudinally, starting during active infection. Source study methods: Estimates of nucleated cell counts were drawn from the amplification of reference gene primers. TCRdb's table, derived via immunoSEQ multiplex PCR, lists solely in-frame clones and lacks some. V and J calls and clone size come straight from that table; D and trimming were deduced from the DNA. The data hold about 350,000 clones, with roughly nine tenths observed a single time. This sequence originates from a woman aged 60 to 75 with COVID-19, enrolled during active disease. Sequencing used peripheral blood.

The CDR3 loop is CASSLLGQGRTEAFF. The CDR3 DNA reads TGTGCCAGCAGTTTATTGGGACAGGGGAGAACTGAAGCTTTCTTT. The chain recombines TRBV27 with TRBJ1-1; 10 bases map to TRBD1. Germline assignment: CDR1 MNHEY and CDR2 SMNVEV (reference sequence). With V trimmed by 1 base and J by 5 bases, 4 bases remained unmatched. The CDR3 has 15 residues.